Following are 10 T cell receptor beta chains from one sample sequenced in a study of Graves' ophthalmopathy and Graves' hyperthyroidism. Amplifying from RNA transcripts, the study obtained TCR beta CDR3 regions. Following a first-round RT-PCR that used HTBI primers, a second-round multiplex PCR was carried out. MiXCR, applied by TCRdb to the multiplex PCR reads, yields one record per CDR3 protein. The data show roughly 700,000 distinct CDR3 sequences, with 40% seen just once and 44% held by the top ten. Sequencing input: peripheral blood. Receptors originate from an adult man with Graves' ophthalmopathy.

Many counts were recorded for this clonotype. V is TRBV7-9 and J is TRBJ2-7; TRBD2 might be the D (5 bases). V lost 4 bases to trimming and J lost 6 bases, with 13 bases between them. The CDR3 contains 13 residues. Germline V gene sequence: CDR1 SEHNR, CDR2 FQNEAQ (reference sequence). CDR3 sequence reads: CASSSEVRVEQYF. CDR3 coding DNA: TGTGCCAGCAGCTCGGAGGTCCGGGTCGAGCAGTACTTC.

This clonotype was seen a few times. The rearrangement joins TRBV9 to TRBJ2-7; 9 bases map to TRBD1. The CDR3 runs 13 residues. V lost 3 bases, J lost 7 bases, and 5 bases stayed unmatched. Germline V gene data show CDR1 as SGDLS and CDR2 as YYNGEE. CDR3 sequence (DNA): TGTGCCAGCAGCGCGACCGACAGGGGGGAGCAGTACTTC. It codes for CASSATDRGEQYF.

The CDR3 is CASSLRRGNNQPQHF. The DNA for the CDR3 is TGTGCCAGCAGCCTCCGTCGGGGGAACAATCAGCCCCAGCATTTT. The chain combines TRBV24-1 with TRBJ1-5; tentatively, D is TRBD1 (5 bases). With 11 bases removed from V and 3 bases from J, the gap between germline ends came to 19 bases. From germline, CDR1 is KGHDR and CDR2 SFDVKD. There are 15 residues in the CDR3.

Details on this clonotype: This could be a read error, since a much larger clone is one nucleotide away. The conserved closing phenylalanine or tryptophan is absent in this CDR3, likely reflecting a read error. The J gene is TRBJ1-1, the V gene TRBV29-1, with D possibly TRBD1 on 5 matching bases. V shed 7 bases and J shed 1 base, with 16 bases lying between them. The CDR3 has 14 residues. Germline V gene data show CDR1 as SQVTM and CDR2 as ANQGSEA. Here the CDR3 DNA reads TGCAGCGCGACTAACGGAGGACAGAACACTGAAGCTTTCTGT. Its translation: CSATNGGQNTEAFC.

The chain couples TRBV6-1 to TRBJ2-7; possibly TRBD2 for D (5 bases). V gave up 4 bases and J gave up 5 bases, with 12 bases separating them. The germline V gene has CDR1 MNHNS and CDR2 SASEGT. This CDR3 is 13 amino acids long. The CDR3 nucleotides are TGTGCCAGCAGTGTAACTAGTTTAAACGAGCAGTACTTC. Amino acid sequence: CASSVTSLNEQYF.

The table lists this clonotype with many counts. This chain joins TRBV11-2 and TRBJ2-5, with D possibly matching TRBD1 (5 bases). Germline V gene sequence: CDR1 SGHAT, CDR2 FQNNGV. The CDR3 runs to 14 residues. V was shortened by 4 bases and J by 1 base, with 10 bases between the two germline ends. As DNA, the CDR3 is TGTGCCAGCAGCTCCCGGACAAGCCAAGAGACCCAGTACTTC. Protein product: CASSSRTSQETQYF.

This clonotype has just a few counts. The chain joins TRBV4-3 to TRBJ2-5; D possibly corresponds to TRBD1 (6 bases). Trimming shortened V by 4 bases and J by 5 bases, and 14 bases separated the two germline ends. The germline V gene has CDR1 LGHNA and CDR2 YSLEER. This CDR3 has 14 residues. DNA of the CDR3: TGCGCCAGCAGCCTGGAGCAGGGGTTGGAGACCCAGTACTTC. Encoded protein: CASSLEQGLETQYF.

This clonotype was found once. A read error may explain this, as a much larger clone is one base away. The chain couples TRBV24-1 to TRBJ2-2; D possibly corresponds to TRBD2 (7 bases). CDR3 length: 17 amino acids. The germline gives CDR1 KGHDR, CDR2 SFDVKD. Trimming pared 3 bases from V and 7 bases from J, leaving 20 bases between. CDR3 residues: CATSDRRRGAKVGELFF. CDR3 in DNA: TGTGCCACCAGTGATCGTAGACGGGGGGCAAAAGTCGGGGAGCTGTTTTTT.

This clonotype was found a few times. This chain's CDR3 is CASSLSGAGAITGANVLTF. CDR3 DNA: TGTGCCAGCAGCTTGAGCGGGGCAGGGGCAATAACTGGGGCCAACGTCCTGACTTTC. This chain links TRBV7-9 with TRBJ2-6; possible D gene TRBD2, 7 bases. Trimming pared 3 bases from V and 2 bases from J, leaving 20 bases between. Germline V gene sequence: CDR1 SEHNR, CDR2 FQNEAQ (reference sequence). The CDR3 contains 19 residues.

The chain combines TRBV3-1 with TRBJ2-5; TRBD1 agrees at 11 bases. After removal of 4 bases from V and 5 bases from J, the junction contained 6 bases not matched to a gene. Germline V lookup: CDR1 LGHDT, CDR2 YNNKEL (reference sequence). This CDR3 spans 15 amino acids. CDR3 DNA: TGTGCCAGCAGCCCCGGGGACAGGGGGACGGAGACCCAGTACTTC. Protein product: CASSPGDRGTETQYF.